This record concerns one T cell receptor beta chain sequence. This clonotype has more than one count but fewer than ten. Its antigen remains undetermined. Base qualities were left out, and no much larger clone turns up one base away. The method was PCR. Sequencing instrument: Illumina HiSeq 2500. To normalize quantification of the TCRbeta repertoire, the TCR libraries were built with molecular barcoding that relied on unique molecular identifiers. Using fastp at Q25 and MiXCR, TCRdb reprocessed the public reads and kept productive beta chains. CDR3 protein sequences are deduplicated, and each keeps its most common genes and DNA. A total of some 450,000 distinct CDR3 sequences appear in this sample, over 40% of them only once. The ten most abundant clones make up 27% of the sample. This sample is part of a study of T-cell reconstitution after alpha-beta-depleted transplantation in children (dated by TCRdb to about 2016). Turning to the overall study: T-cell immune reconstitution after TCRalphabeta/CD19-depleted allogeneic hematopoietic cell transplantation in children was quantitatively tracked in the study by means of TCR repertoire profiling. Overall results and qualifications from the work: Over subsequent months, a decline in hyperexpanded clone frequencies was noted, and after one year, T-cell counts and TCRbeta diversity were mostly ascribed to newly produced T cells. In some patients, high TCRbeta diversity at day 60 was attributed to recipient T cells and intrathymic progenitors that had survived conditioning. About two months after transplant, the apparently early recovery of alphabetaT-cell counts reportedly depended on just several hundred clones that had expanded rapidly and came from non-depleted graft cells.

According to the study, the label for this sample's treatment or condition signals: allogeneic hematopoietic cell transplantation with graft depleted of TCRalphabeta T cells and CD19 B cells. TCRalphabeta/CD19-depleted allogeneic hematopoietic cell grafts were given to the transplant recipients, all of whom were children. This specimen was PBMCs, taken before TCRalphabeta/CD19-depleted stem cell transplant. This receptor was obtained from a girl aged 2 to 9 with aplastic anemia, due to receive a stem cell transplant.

The CDR3 reads as follows: CASNTPGYNEQFF. The DNA sequence is TGTGCCAGCAATACCCCCGGATACAATGAGCAGTTCTTC. The chain uses TRBV6-1 and TRBJ2-1; the D gene remains uncertain. For CDR1 and CDR2, the germline V gene lists MNHNS and SASEGT. V gives up 7 bases and J gives up 4 bases, and the segment between their germline ends measures 11 bases. Including the terminal cysteine and phenylalanine, the CDR3 comprises 13 residues. Only CDR3 DNA remains: 39 bases, in frame from the first base.